This entry features one TCR beta chain sequence. Its antigen is currently unknown. Here the gene names and germline are mouse. The CDR3 extends 1 residue past the end of the read, so its final part is completed from the germline J gene. CDR1 and CDR2 from the germline V gene are NSHNY and SYGAGN. CDR3 length: 14 amino acids. Trimming cost V 3 bases and J 0 bases, with 8 bases left between them. The data are from a study of tissue T cells after allogeneic stem cell transplantation. The repertoire was sequenced with immunoSEQ multiplex PCR; TCRdb's copy has only in-frame clones and lacks some. The sample holds around 51,000 clones, about three quarters seen once. General observations from the study: Within patients, tissue anatomy strongly shaped TCR repertoire composition. Tissue-detected TCR repertoire was only partly captured by blood and spleen T cells.

The sample comprised sorted cells pooled from one or two spleens. The receptor comes from a pool of C57BL/6 mice in good health. The chain combines TRBV13-1 with TRBJ2-4, with D maybe TRBD2 (6 bases). The CDR3 sequence is CASSAWGSQNTLYF. The sequenced part of the CDR3 DNA is TGTGCCAGCAGTGCCTGGGGAAGTCAAAACACCTTGTAC.